Listed below are T cell receptor beta chains from one sample, sequenced in a study of blood T cell repertoires in COVID-19. The repertoire was sequenced with immunoSEQ multiplex PCR; TCRdb's copy has only in-frame clones and lacks some. The data show tens of thousands of clones, about 86% seen once. The sample was peripheral blood. The source of these receptors is a human donor in a cohort sampled during active COVID-19. The CDR3 runs from the conserved cysteine through the conserved F or W. Each record gives: J gene, clone size, V gene, D gene, CDR3 protein, CDR3 DNA. D genes are given only for firm matches. Expanded clones are given a class, and other clones once, few, many or no size at all.

TRBJ2-5 - TRBV7-9 - CASSPGLAGDQTQYF TGTGCCAGCAGCCCCGGGTTAGCAGGGGATCAGACCCAGTACTTC
TRBJ1-4 - TRBV10-3 - CAISVSTNEKLFF TGTGCCATCAGTGTATCCACTAATGAAAAACTGTTTTTT
TRBJ2-1 - TRBV9 TRBD2 CASSARPTRTSGGGNEQFF TGTGCCAGCAGCGCCCGCCCGACAAGGACTAGCGGGGGTGGCAATGAGCAGTTCTTC
TRBJ1-6 - TRBV7-2 TRBD1 CASRDRDSHNSPLHF TGTGCCAGCAGGGACCGGGACAGTCATAATTCACCCCTCCACTTT
TRBJ1-2 - TRBV18 TRBD1 CASSPERQGYGGYTF TGTGCCAGCTCACCCGAACGACAGGGGTATGGTGGCTACACCTTC
TRBJ1-1 - TRBV3-1/TRBV3-2 - CASGGRNTEAFF TGTGCCAGCGGCGGCAGAAACACTGAAGCTTTCTTT
TRBJ2-3 - TRBV4-2 - CASSHGGATGTQYF TGTGCCAGCAGCCATGGGGGGGCAACGGGTACGCAGTATTTT
TRBJ1-1 - TRBV7-8 - CASSFGGGRGTEAFF TGTGCCAGCAGCTTCGGGGGGGGTCGGGGCACTGAAGCTTTCTTT
TRBJ2-5 - TRBV3-1/TRBV3-2 TRBD2 CASSLRTSGGETQYF TGTGCCAGCAGCCTTCGGACTAGCGGGGGGGAGACCCAGTACTTC
TRBJ1-1 - TRBV28 - CASSLRGEDNTEAFF TGTGCCAGCAGTTTAAGGGGCGAGGATAACACTGAAGCTTTCTTT
TRBJ2-7 - TRBV27 - CASSRKHNYEQYF TGTGCCAGCAGTAGAAAACACAATTACGAGCAGTACTTC
TRBJ1-2 - TRBV28 TRBD1 CASSLHPTGVDYGYTF TGTGCCAGCAGTCTCCACCCGACAGGGGTAGACTATGGCTACACCTTC
TRBJ2-7 many TRBV5-5 - CASSPWGGLGVGASYEQYF TGTGCCAGCAGCCCTTGGGGCGGTCTAGGGGTGGGGGCCTCCTACGAGCAGTACTTC
TRBJ2-5 - TRBV7-2 TRBD2 CASSLVARGGAETQYF TGTGCCAGCAGCTTAGTCGCGCGGGGGGGGGCGGAGACCCAGTACTTC
TRBJ2-7 - TRBV4-1 - CASSPTGTYEQYF TGCGCCAGCAGCCCTACAGGTACCTACGAGCAGTACTTC
TRBJ2-3 - TRBV4-1 TRBD1 CASSHEGAPDTQYF TGCGCCAGCAGCCACGAGGGGGCCCCAGATACGCAGTATTTT
TRBJ2-2 - TRBV4-3 - CASSYGQNTGELFF TGCGCCAGCAGCTATGGACAGAACACCGGGGAGCTGTTTTTT
TRBJ2-5 - TRBV9 - CASSVEAGSPNF TGTGCCAGCAGCGTAGAGGCGGGCTCCCCGAACTTC
TRBJ2-1 - TRBV2 - CASIPGGLYNEQFF TGTGCCAGCATCCCGGGGGGCCTCTACAATGAGCAGTTCTTC
TRBJ1-2 - TRBV4-3 - CASSQGGTSSYGYTF TGCGCCAGCAGCCAGGGAGGGACATCGAGCTATGGCTACACCTTC
TRBJ2-2 - TRBV20-1 TRBD2 CSASSASGGANTGELFF TGCAGTGCTAGTTCGGCTAGCGGGGGGGCGAACACCGGGGAGCTGTTTTTT
TRBJ1-5 - TRBV6-5 TRBD1 CASSPDRVNQPQHF TGTGCCAGCAGCCCCGACAGGGTCAATCAGCCCCAGCATTTT
TRBJ2-7 - TRBV7-6 TRBD1 CASSLDRDRGSEQYF TGTGCCAGCAGCTTGGACCGGGACAGGGGTTCCGAGCAGTACTTC
TRBJ1-2 - TRBV7-9 TRBD1 CASSLNRGDYGYTF TGTGCCAGCAGCCTAAACAGGGGTGACTATGGCTACACCTTC
TRBJ2-3 - TRBV10-2 - CASTRADTQYF TGCGCCAGCACCAGGGCGGATACGCAGTATTTT
TRBJ2-7 - TRBV7-2 TRBD1 CASSSRDRTYEQYF TGTGCCAGCAGTTCACGGGACAGAACCTACGAGCAGTACTTC
TRBJ1-5 - TRBV28 TRBD1 CASSPGQGKRPQHF TGTGCCAGCAGTCCTGGACAGGGGAAGAGGCCCCAGCATTTT
TRBJ1-1 once TRBV28 - CASSLRQSKAFF TGTGCCAGCAGTTTGAGGCAGAGTAAAGCTTTCTTT
TRBJ1-2 - TRBV4-1 - CASSQGGSLTTLNTF TGCGCCAGCAGCCAAGGGGGCAGCCTGACGACACTAAATACCTTC
TRBJ2-3 - TRBV14 - CASSQKNRATDTQYF TGTGCCAGCAGCCAGAAGAACAGGGCCACAGATACGCAGTATTTT
TRBJ2-5 - TRBV7-9 TRBD2 CASSHGLAGGKYF TGTGCCAGCAGCCACGGACTAGCGGGGGGGAAGTACTTC
TRBJ2-3 - TRBV9 - CASSLSGSTDTQYF TGTGCCAGCAGCCTCTCCGGGAGCACAGATACGCAGTATTTT
TRBJ2-2 once TRBV3-1/TRBV3-2 TRBD2 CASSQDGGFTGELFF TGTGCCAGCAGCCAAGACGGGGGGTTCACCGGGGAGCTGTTTTTT
TRBJ2-3 - TRBV7-9 - CASSYQGADTQYF TGTGCCAGCAGCTACCAAGGGGCAGATACGCAGTATTTT
TRBJ1-1 - TRBV18 TRBD1 CASSLRTGIFEAFF TGTGCCAGCTCACTTAGGACAGGAATTTTTGAAGCTTTCTTT
TRBJ2-1 many TRBV27 - CASSLRQHSYNEQFF TGTGCCAGCAGCCTTCGACAACACTCCTACAATGAGCAGTTCTTC
TRBJ1-4 - TRBV6-5 - CASMVQGGEKLFF TGTGCCAGCATGGTACAGGGTGGAGAAAAACTGTTTTTT
TRBJ2-1 - TRBV6-1 - CASSEVGYNEQFF TGTGCCAGCAGTGAAGTCGGTTACAATGAGCAGTTCTTC
TRBJ2-2 - TRBV4-3 - CASSQDPGGTGELFF TGCGCCAGCAGCCAAGACCCGGGTGGTACCGGGGAGCTGTTTTTT
TRBJ1-1 - TRBV27 TRBD1 CASSLRQGGEAFF TGTGCCAGCAGTTTAAGACAGGGCGGCGAAGCTTTCTTT
TRBJ1-2 - TRBV18 - CASSPRPGWDYGYTF TGTGCCAGCTCACCAAGGCCAGGGTGGGACTATGGCTACACCTTC
TRBJ1-4 - TRBV14 TRBD1 CASNRLPDRAGEKLFF TGTGCCAGCAACCGACTCCCGGACAGGGCGGGGGAAAAACTGTTTTTT
TRBJ1-2 - TRBV2 TRBD1 CASSPLGQGSYGYTF TGTGCCAGCAGCCCCTTGGGACAGGGTAGTTATGGCTACACCTTC
TRBJ2-3 - TRBV2 - CASSYQVHTQYF TGTGCCAGCAGCTACCAGGTACATACGCAGTATTTT
TRBJ1-3 once TRBV6-5 - CASSYEGRAGNTIYF TGTGCCAGCAGTTATGAAGGGAGGGCTGGAAACACCATATATTTT
TRBJ1-3 - TRBV5-1 - CASSWGQQGSGNTIYF TGCGCCAGCAGCTGGGGCCAACAGGGCTCTGGAAACACCATATATTTT
TRBJ1-1 - TRBV10-1 TRBD1 CASTGTGREAFF TGCGCCAGCACCGGGACAGGGCGTGAAGCTTTCTTT
TRBJ1-5 - TRBV7-2 - CASSLVGHQPQHF TGTGCCAGCAGCTTAGTGGGGCATCAGCCCCAGCATTTT
TRBJ2-2 - TRBV5-1 TRBD2 CASSSGGSDTGELFF TGCGCCAGCAGCTCCGGGGGGTCGGACACCGGGGAGCTGTTTTTT
TRBJ2-3 - TRBV21-1 - CASSNHQNSCTDTQYF TGTGCCAGCAGCAACCATCAAAACTCTTGCACAGATACGCAGTATTTT
TRBJ1-1 - TRBV7-9 - CASSSAGRSTEAFF TGTGCCAGCAGCTCCGCCGGGAGGTCCACTGAAGCTTTCTTT
TRBJ1-2 - TRBV20-1 TRBD1 CSASSQGAEGYTF TGCAGTGCTAGTAGCCAGGGGGCGGAAGGCTACACCTTC
TRBJ1-5 - TRBV28 TRBD1 CASSLIGTGKKPQHF TGTGCCAGCAGTTTGATCGGGACAGGGAAGAAGCCCCAGCATTTT
TRBJ1-4 - TRBV6-5 TRBD1 CATRQGSGEKLFF TGTGCCACCCGACAGGGTTCGGGTGAAAAACTGTTTTTT
TRBJ1-1 - TRBV28 - CASSFPQGQNTEAFF TGTGCCAGCAGTTTCCCCCAGGGACAGAACACTGAAGCTTTCTTT